A single sample gave rise to the 19 T cell receptor beta chains below, sequenced in a study of metastatic and nonmetastatic thyroid tumors. Thyroid surgery was performed in patients who had received no treatment beforehand. Via MiXCR, TCRdb re-called the PCR reads. The data hold tens of thousands of clones, with approximately 15% observed a single time. The source material was blood. The origin of the receptors is a female donor with papillary thyroid cancer or a benign thyroid nodule (not recorded which). Some clones in this sample may be carry-over from other donors' samples.

Of note for this clone: The junction differs from germline at one of its ends, possibly a read error. This rearrangement joins TRBV27 to TRBJ1-1; D perhaps matches TRBD1 (6 bases). Germline-derived CDR1 and CDR2 are MNHEY and SMNVEV (reference sequence). CDR3 length: 16 residues. The CDR3 DNA follows: TGTGCCAACAGTCCGATACTGACCAGGGGTAACACTGAAGCTTTCTTT. It codes for CANSPILTRGNTEAFF.

In nucleotides, the CDR3 is TGTGCCAGCAGTGAGTCGACAGCCCGGCGGCCCCAGTACTTC. This sequence encodes CASSESTARRPQYF. The genes are TRBV25-1 and TRBJ2-5; D possibly corresponds to TRBD1 (5 bases). Trimming took 3 bases from V and 9 from J, leaving 17 bases between them. The germline gives CDR1 MGHDK, CDR2 SYGVNS. There are 14 residues in the CDR3.

This clone was seen ten or more times. This chain uses TRBV15 with TRBJ1-4; 7 positions match TRBD1. The CDR3 runs to 16 residues. With V trimmed by 3 bases and J by 4 bases, 8 bases remained unmatched. Germline CDR1 reads LNHNV; CDR2 reads YYDKDF (reference sequence). The CDR3 DNA is TGTGCCACCAGCAGCCTACCGGGACAGTTTAATGAAAAACTGTTTTTT. The encoded protein is CATSSLPGQFNEKLFF.

This clone came up many times. The rearrangement uses TRBV20-1 and TRBJ2-7, with TRBD2 identical over 9 bases. CDR1 is DFQATT and CDR2 is SNEGSKA in the germline V gene (reference sequence). There are 13 residues in the CDR3. The J segment lost 3 bases and the V segment lost 6 bases, leaving 6 bases of the junction unmatched. The CDR3 DNA reads as TGCAGTGCCCATAGCGGGAGAGACTACGAGCAGTACTTC. This encodes CSAHSGRDYEQYF.

This clone was recorded at least ten times. The rearrangement links TRBV4-2 to TRBJ1-2, with D maybe TRBD1 (5 bases). CDR3 length equals 16 residues. The V gene lost 1 base and the J gene lost 2 bases, with 14 bases spanning the gap. Germline V gene lookup returns CDR1 LGHNA and CDR2 YNFKEQ. This chain's CDR3 is CASSQGSGAGNYGYTF. The DNA of the CDR3 is TGTGCCAGCAGCCAAGGGTCTGGGGCAGGGAACTATGGCTACACCTTC.

This clone occurred many times. The chain carries TRBV12-3 or TRBV12-4 and TRBJ1-6, with 7 bases matching TRBD1. Trimming at V came to 6 bases and at J to 1 base, leaving 6 bases not matched to a gene. The CDR3 extends over 16 amino acids. The CDR3 is CASRQRQGSYNSPLHF. The CDR3 nucleotides read TGTGCCAGCAGGCAACGACAGGGTTCCTATAATTCACCCCTCCACTTT.

This clone appeared many times. The chain recombines TRBV6-5 with TRBJ2-2; TRBD2 matches at 9 bases. V shed 6 bases and J 6 bases; nucleotides not matched to a gene: 17. Germline CDR1 is MNHEY and CDR2 is SVGAGI. The CDR3 has 18 residues. This CDR3 is CASSRGRIAGAYAGELFF. CDR3 bases: TGTGCCAGCAGCAGAGGAAGAATAGCGGGAGCCTACGCCGGGGAGCTGTTTTTT.

Many counts were recorded for this clone. The gene calls are TRBV2 and TRBJ2-7; TRBD2 is a possible D gene (5 bases). Trimming pared 0 bases from V and 4 bases from J, leaving 16 bases between. CDR1 is SNHLY, CDR2 FYNNEI, per germline. The CDR3 extends over 16 amino acids. The CDR3 here is CASSEAGAAPLYEQYF. CDR3 DNA: TGTGCCAGCAGTGAAGCAGGAGCGGCGCCCTTATACGAGCAGTACTTC.

The rearrangement joins TRBV30 to TRBJ1-5; weak D call: TRBD1 (5 bases). The CDR3 spans 11 residues. Trimming shortened V by 5 bases and J by 10 bases, and 12 bases separated the two germline ends. Germline CDR1 and CDR2: GTSNPN and SVGIG (reference sequence). CDR3 nucleotide sequence: TGTGCCTGGGGGGACCCCACACCCCAGCATTTT. Protein sequence: CAWGDPTPQHF.

This chain connects TRBV11-3 to TRBJ2-2, with D possibly being TRBD2 (5 bases). The CDR3 contains 14 residues. Germline values: CDR1 SGHNT, CDR2 YENEEA. Trimming cost V 8 bases and J 6 bases, with 16 bases left between them. The CDR3 loop reads CASRRGTGSGELFF. The DNA of the CDR3 is TGTGCCAGCCGACGGGGAACCGGGTCCGGGGAGCTGTTTTTT.

This clone was detected ten times or more. V gene TRBV5-1 combines with J gene TRBJ2-7, with 11 bases identical to TRBD2. With V trimmed by 4 bases and J by 6 bases, 6 bases remained unmatched. Looked up from germline, CDR1 is SGHRS and CDR2 is YFSETQ. The length of the CDR3 is 14 residues. The CDR3 here is CASSEGLAVAEQYF. The CDR3 DNA reads TGCGCCAGCAGCGAGGGACTAGCGGTAGCCGAGCAGTACTTC.

The chain combines TRBV19 with TRBJ1-1; D unresolved. The CDR3 covers 14 residues. The V and J ends lost 5 bases and 1 base respectively, with 11 bases between them. Germline CDR1 LNHDA, CDR2 SQIVND (reference sequence). Written as DNA, the CDR3 is TGTGCCAGTAGTCATAGCTTTGGGAACACTGAAGCTTTCTTT. The encoded protein is CASSHSFGNTEAFF.

The V gene is TRBV20-1, the J gene TRBJ2-1; TRBD2 aligns across 9 bases. Unmatched junction bases numbered 8, after V lost 5 bases and J lost 0 bases. CDR1 and CDR2 (germline): DFQATT, SNEGSKA (reference sequence). The CDR3 totals 16 residues. This CDR3 is CSAPRILAGSYNEQFF. Written as DNA, the CDR3 is TGCAGTGCTCCCCGGATACTAGCGGGCTCCTACAATGAGCAGTTCTTC.

Ten or more counts support this clone. V is TRBV30 and J is TRBJ1-3, with D possibly matching TRBD1 (5 bases). CDR1 GTSNPN and CDR2 SVGIG come from the germline V gene (reference sequence). The CDR3 totals 13 residues. Trimming stripped 1 base from V and 2 bases from J, with 6 bases between. The CDR3 DNA is TGTGCCTGGAGTGGGGGACCTGGAAACACCATATATTTT. Translated, it gives CAWSGGPGNTIYF.

A note on this clone: The conserved phenylalanine or tryptophan is not found at the CDR3 terminus, so this likely reflects a read error. The chain uses TRBV6-1 and TRBJ1-6, with a weak D call TRBD1 (6 bases). This CDR3 is built from 16 residues. CDR1 and CDR2 (germline): MNHNS, SASEGT. The CDR3 is CASSEGRGSYNSPLHL. The CDR3 DNA is TGTGCCAGCAGTGAAGGCAGGGGCTCCTATAATTCACCTCTCCACTTA.

This clone was observed many times. CDR3 DNA: TGCAGTGCTTGGGACAACCAGCGGGAGACCCAGTACTTC. As protein: CSAWDNQRETQYF. The J gene is TRBJ2-5, the V gene TRBV20-1, with TRBD1 as a possible D gene (6 bases). Germline V lookup: CDR1 DFQATT, CDR2 SNEGSKA (reference sequence). V was cut by 5 bases and J by 5 bases, with 15 bases left in between. There are 13 residues in the CDR3.

In its sample, this clone was seen a few times. The CDR3 carries no conserved terminal phenylalanine or tryptophan, so it likely arises from a read error. J is TRBJ2-7 and V is TRBV6-1; no firm D call. V was pared by 7 bases and J by 2 bases, with 12 bases between. Germline assignment: CDR1 MNHNS and CDR2 SASEGT. This CDR3 region has 13 residues. The CDR3: CASTHGWAYEQYL. The CDR3, as DNA: TGTGCCAGCACCCATGGATGGGCCTACGAGCAGTACCTC.

This clone was picked up many times. The V and J genes are TRBV3-1 and TRBJ1-5; D gene uncertain. Looked up from germline, CDR1 is LGHDT and CDR2 is YNNKEL (reference sequence). Trimming stripped 8 bases from V and 7 bases from J, with 12 bases between. This CDR3 comprises 12 residues. Here the CDR3 DNA reads TGTGCCAGCGGCGATCTCGGCCAGCCCCAGCATTTT. It yields the protein CASGDLGQPQHF.

This clone was detected ten times or more. The junction does not match germline at one end; this may be a read error. This chain links TRBV19 with TRBJ2-3, with 7 positions matching TRBD1. The V gene's germline CDR1 is LNHDA and CDR2 SQIVND (reference sequence). CDR3 length: 14 residues. The CDR3: CASSMDRFTDTRYF. The CDR3 DNA follows: TGTGCCAGTAGTATGGACAGGTTCACAGATACGCGGTATTTT.